This paragraph covers one T cell receptor (beta chain) sequence. The antigen remains unidentified. Germline loops: CDR1 WSHSY, CDR2 SAAADI. This CDR3 is 15 amino acids long. The V gene end was trimmed by 3 bases and the J gene end by 1 base; junction bases not matched to a gene: 3. The data originate from a study of cytomegalovirus exposure and HLA in healthy donors. Overall study findings and caveats: One variant, a missense change in DCLRE1C, was linked in a later analysis to TCR beta V- and J-gene trimming. Associated with HLA alleles at 0.05 false discovery rate in a later analysis were fewer than 20,000 TCR beta sequences. Confirmation in vitro established that a few CMV-associated chains were specific for CMV antigens.

PCR was performed using 60 Vbeta and 13 Jbeta primers. Produced via immunoSEQ multiplex PCR; TCRdb's table is partial and in-frame only. The sample gives about 140,000 clones, 80% of which show up once; 1.2% is in the top ten. This clonotype originated in a female donor in good health and CMV-seronegative. V is TRBV10-2 and J is TRBJ2-3, with 8 bases aligning to TRBD2. Material: PBMCs. Written as DNA, the CDR3 is TGCGCCAGCAGTGAAGCTAGCGGGCGCACAGATACGCAGTATTTT. Amino acid sequence: CASSEASGRTDTQYF.